These 16 T cell receptor beta chains were all obtained from the same sample, sequenced in a study of regulatory T cells in long-lasting Graves disease. The sample's time point: newly diagnosed GD, antithyroid drugs for less than 3 months. The TCR library was made from RNA that had been extracted from PBMCs in TRIzol. Construction of the TCR beta libraries employed iRepertoire HTBI primers in conjunction with Arm-PCR of CDR3 regions. MiXCR, applied by TCRdb to the multiplex PCR reads, yields one record per CDR3 protein. The data contain about 420,000 distinct CDR3 sequences, about 16% of them seen just once; the ten biggest clones take up 23%. The same sample was also studied in work on T cells in Graves' hyperthyroidism and ophthalmopathy.

Source: peripheral blood mononuclear cells (PBMCs), taken at new diagnosis, from a patient treated with antithyroid drugs. The source is a woman aged 18-29 years with Graves disease.

This clonotype has a count of ten or more. The rearrangement uses TRBV2 and TRBJ1-2; D possibly corresponds to TRBD1 (5 bases). This CDR3 spans 13 amino acids. Germline CDR1 reads SNHLY; CDR2 reads FYNNEI. Trimming left V 10 bases short and J 4 bases short, with 16 bases between. Here the CDR3 DNA reads TGTGCCATCATGGGGCTGAACCTCTATGGCTACACCTTC. Translated, it gives CAIMGLNLYGYTF. The variable domain in full, with the rest retrieved from reference TRBV2 and TRBJ1-2, is EPEVTQTPSHQVTQMGQEVILRCVPISNHLYFYWYRQILGQKVEFLVSFYNNEISEKSEIFDDQFSVERPDGSNFTLKIRSTKLEDSAMYFCAIMGLNLYGYTFGSGTRLTVV.

There are many counts of this clonotype. The chain has TRBV20-1 and TRBJ1-1; D remains unclear. The germline V gene has CDR1 DFQATT and CDR2 SNEGSKA (reference sequence). The CDR3 spans 14 residues. The V gene lost 0 bases and the J gene lost 5 bases, with 13 bases spanning the gap. CDR3 protein: CSARDISGETEAFF. DNA for the CDR3: TGCAGTGCTAGAGATATTAGCGGGGAAACTGAAGCTTTCTTT.

This clonotype was counted many times. The V and J genes are TRBV11-2 and TRBJ2-1, with TRBD2 matching 8 bases. Unmatched junction bases numbered 5, after V lost 5 bases and J lost 2 bases. This CDR3 contains 15 residues. Germline values: CDR1 SGHAT, CDR2 FQNNGV. CDR3 DNA sequence: TGTGCCAGCAGCCATCCTAGCGGGCCCTACAATGAGCAGTTCTTC. Residues: CASSHPSGPYNEQFF.

This rearrangement joins TRBV28 to TRBJ1-5; TRBD1 matches 7 bases. CDR1 is MDHEN, CDR2 SYDVKM, per germline. The CDR3 extends over 14 amino acids. The trim removed 6 bases at V and 0 bases at J, leaving 2 bases unmatched. This chain's CDR3 is CASRTGYSNQPQHF. In DNA, the CDR3 is TGTGCCAGCAGGACAGGGTATAGCAATCAGCCCCAGCATTTT.

The chain uses TRBV6-2 or TRBV6-3 and TRBJ2-1; D might be TRBD1 (6 bases). The CDR3 loop spans 16 amino acids. V lost 6 bases and J 3 bases, leaving 18 bases between the germline ends. Germline V lookup: CDR1 MNHEY, CDR2 SVGEGT. The CDR3 is CASRRAGDTFYNEQFF. CDR3 nucleotides: TGTGCCAGCAGACGAGCTGGGGACACTTTCTACAATGAGCAGTTCTTC.

The V call is TRBV28, the J call TRBJ1-1; D perhaps matches TRBD1 (5 bases). Trimming removed 4 bases from V and 0 bases from J, with 15 bases in between. There are 16 residues in the CDR3. CDR1 is MDHEN and CDR2 is SYDVKM in the germline V gene. The CDR3 DNA sequence: TGTGCCAGCAGTTCCTTCCTGAGGGGCATGAACACTGAAGCTTTCTTT. It yields the protein CASSSFLRGMNTEAFF.

This chain links TRBV5-4 with TRBJ1-6; D unclear. Germline assignment: CDR1 SGHNT and CDR2 YYREEE (reference sequence). The CDR3 runs to 12 residues. V shed 4 bases and J shed 8 bases, with 7 bases lying between them. CDR3 sequence: CASSDLDSPLHF. The CDR3 bases are TGTGCCAGCAGCGACCTAGATTCACCCCTCCACTTT.

The table lists this clonotype with a few counts. V gene TRBV6-5 combines with J gene TRBJ2-3; 7 bases map to TRBD2. CDR3 length: 16 amino acids. Germline assignment: CDR1 MNHEY and CDR2 SVGAGI. After removal of 2 bases from V and 3 bases from J, the junction contained 8 bases not matched to a gene. CDR3 sequence reads: CASSYQREKETDTQYF. CDR3 nucleotide sequence: TGTGCCAGCAGTTACCAGCGGGAAAAGGAAACAGATACGCAGTATTTT.

This clonotype has only a few counts. This chain uses TRBV5-1 with TRBJ2-7; D is uncertain. Germline CDR1 SGHRS, CDR2 YFSETQ. V was cut by 2 bases and J by 4 bases, with 13 bases left in between. The CDR3 runs 14 residues. CDR3 residues: CASSFVGPRYEQYF. The CDR3 nucleotides are TGCGCCAGCAGCTTCGTCGGACCTAGATACGAGCAGTACTTC.

This clonotype has just a few counts. V usage is TRBV7-6 and J usage is TRBJ2-3; TRBD2 aligns across 11 bases. The germline V gene has CDR1 SGHVS and CDR2 FNYEAQ. With V trimmed by 1 base and J by 6 bases, 9 bases remained unmatched. This CDR3 region has 17 residues. This CDR3 reads CASSLVLAGGPSDTQYF. The CDR3 DNA follows: TGTGCCAGCAGCTTAGTGTTAGCGGGAGGGCCTAGTGATACGCAGTATTTT. The variable domain in full, completed from reference TRBV7-6 and TRBJ2-3, reads GAGVSQSPRYKVTKRGQDVALRCDPISGHVSLYWYRQALGQGPEFLTYFNYEAQQDKSGLPNDRFSAERPEGSISTLTIQRTEQRDSAMYRCASSLVLAGGPSDTQYFGPGTRLTVL.

This clonotype was seen many times. The chain uses TRBV20-1 and TRBJ2-1; no definite D call. V was clipped by 1 base and J by 13 bases, with 17 bases between them. This CDR3 spans 13 amino acids. The germline V gene encodes CDR1 DFQATT and CDR2 SNEGSKA (reference sequence). The CDR3 loop is CSARVGSPLYQFF. For the CDR3, the DNA is TGCAGTGCTAGAGTAGGTAGCCCGTTATACCAGTTCTTC.

Concerning this clonotype: Here the CDR3 omits its conserved ending phenylalanine or tryptophan, so a read error is the likely source. The chain is built from TRBV11-2 and TRBJ2-1; D gene ambiguous. The CDR3 has 17 amino acids. CDR1 and CDR2 (germline): SGHAT, FQNNGV. This CDR3 is CASSLEEHATSYNGQFV. DNA of the CDR3: TGTGCCAGCAGCCTCGAGGAACATGCGACGTCCTACAATGGGCAGTTCGTC.

This clonotype has a count of ten or more. The chain links TRBV30 to TRBJ2-7; 8 nucleotides align to TRBD2. V dropped 3 bases and J dropped 6; count of bases not matched to a gene: 7. The CDR3 length is 13 residues. The germline V gene encodes CDR1 GTSNPN and CDR2 SVGIG (reference sequence). The CDR3 reads CAWSPLSGGEQYF. DNA for the CDR3: TGTGCCTGGAGCCCCTTGAGCGGGGGCGAGCAGTACTTC.

A note on this clonotype: A much larger clone lies a single base off, so this may be a read error. The chain couples TRBV29-1 to TRBJ1-4; D is possibly TRBD1 (6 bases). The CDR3 sequence is 17 residues long. CDR1 SQVTM and CDR2 ANQGSEA come from the germline V gene. CDR3 bases: TGCAGCGTTGATGGGGGGGCAGGCCCTGGGGCTAATGAAATACTGTTTTTT. This encodes CSVDGGAGPGANEILFF.

In this sample, this clonotype is medium-sized. The chain employs TRBV28 and TRBJ2-2, with D unresolved. Per germline, CDR1 MDHEN and CDR2 SYDVKM. Trimming left V 1 base short and J 4 bases short, with 7 bases between. The CDR3 length is 14 residues. CDR3: CASSLYVGTGELFF. CDR3 sequence (DNA): TGTGCCAGCAGTTTATACGTAGGCACCGGGGAGCTGTTTTTT.

This clonotype was picked up many times. The rearrangement joins TRBV13 to TRBJ1-2, with 9 bases aligning to TRBD1. CDR1 is PRHDT and CDR2 is FYEKMQ in the germline V gene (reference sequence). V shed 5 bases, J shed 4 bases, and the junction held 8 bases outside the gene matches. This CDR3 contains 15 residues. CDR3 DNA sequence: TGTGCCAGCAGCAACGGACAGGGGCCGGCCTATGGCTACACCTTC. This encodes CASSNGQGPAYGYTF.